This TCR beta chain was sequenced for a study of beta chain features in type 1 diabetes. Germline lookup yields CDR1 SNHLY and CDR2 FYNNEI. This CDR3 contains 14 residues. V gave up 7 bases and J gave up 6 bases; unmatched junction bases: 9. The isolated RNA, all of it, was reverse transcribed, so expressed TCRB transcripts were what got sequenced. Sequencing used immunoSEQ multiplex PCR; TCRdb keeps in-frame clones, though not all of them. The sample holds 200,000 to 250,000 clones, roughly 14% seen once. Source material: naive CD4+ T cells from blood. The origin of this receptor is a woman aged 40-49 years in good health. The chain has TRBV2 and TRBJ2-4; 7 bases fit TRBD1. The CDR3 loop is CASNDWGQPNIQYF. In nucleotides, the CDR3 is TGTGCCAGCAACGATTGGGGACAGCCAAACATTCAGTACTTC.